The rows below give T cell receptor beta chains drawn from one sample of a study of T cells in Graves' hyperthyroidism and ophthalmopathy. MiXCR, run by TCRdb on the multiplex PCR reads, gives a single entry per CDR3 protein. The sample has 600,000 or so distinct CDR3 sequences; 40% to 55% are singletons. Source material: peripheral blood or thyroid tissue (not recorded which). The receptors were sampled from a young woman with Graves' hyperthyroidism. The CDR3 runs from the conserved cysteine through the conserved F or W. D genes are given only for firm matches. The listing skips clone size in some rows; elsewhere it reads once, few, many or a size class.

CASSLGRSGPQPQHF TGTGCCAGCAGTTTGGGACGTAGTGGACCTCAGCCCCAGCATTTT TRBV12-3/TRBV12-4 . . TRBJ1-5
CASSEVVGAASGNTIYF TGTGCCAGCAGTGAAGTGGTGGGGGCCGCCTCTGGAAACACCATATATTTT TRBV25-1 . . TRBJ1-3
CASSQGRYGTEQPQHF TGCGCCAGCAGCCAAGGGCGGTACGGAACGGAACAGCCCCAGCATTTT TRBV12-3/TRBV12-4 . . TRBJ1-5
CASRTGGDGYTF TGTGCCAGTAGGACAGGGGGAGATGGCTACACCTTC TRBV19 . TRBD1 TRBJ1-2
CASSKDSVANQPQHF TGTGCCAGTAGCAAGGACAGTGTGGCAAATCAGCCCCAGCATTTT TRBV19 . . TRBJ1-5
CSARDRTGRYEQYF TGCAGTGCTAGAGATCGGACAGGTAGATACGAGCAGTACTTC TRBV20-1 . TRBD1 TRBJ2-7
CSARGQGEIFSQPQHF TGCAGTGCTAGAGGCCAGGGTGAGATCTTCAGTCAGCCCCAGCATTTT TRBV20-1 few . TRBJ1-5
CASRRASYEQYF TGTGCCTCACGGAGGGCCTCCTACGAGCAGTACTTC TRBV13 . . TRBJ2-7
CANSGTSGYEQYF TGTGCCAACTCCGGGACTAGCGGCTACGAGCAGTACTTC TRBV10-3 once TRBD2 TRBJ2-7
CSASPGLQETQYF TGCAGTGCTAGTCCGGGACTCCAAGAGACCCAGTACTTC TRBV29-1 once . TRBJ2-5
CASRRSGRALDEQYF TGTGCCAGCAGAAGGAGCGGGAGGGCCCTAGACGAGCAGTACTTC TRBV12-3/TRBV12-4 . TRBD2 TRBJ2-7
CATSGGKTQYF TGTGCCACCAGTGGCGGGAAGACCCAGTACTTC TRBV24-1 . . TRBJ2-5
CSVGRGNRVGTGELFF TGCAGCGTTGGGCGAGGGAACAGGGTGGGCACCGGGGAGCTGTTTTTT TRBV29-1 . . TRBJ2-2
CASSLSRWMNTEAFF TGTGCCAGCAGTTTATCGCGGTGGATGAACACTGAAGCTTTCTTT TRBV27 . . TRBJ1-1
CASNTGQKSYEQYF TGTGCCAGTAACACGGGACAGAAATCCTACGAGCAGTACTTC TRBV19 . TRBD1 TRBJ2-7
CASSHAGEYGYTF TGTGCCAGCAGCCATGCCGGGGAATATGGCTACACCTTC TRBV14 . . TRBJ1-2
CASSSQGNTIYF TGTGCCAGCAGCTCACAGGGAAACACCATATATTTT TRBV12-3/TRBV12-4 many . TRBJ1-3
CSVMQAPDTQYF TGCAGCGTCATGCAGGCGCCAGATACGCAGTATTTT TRBV29-1 . . TRBJ2-3
CASSPPGLAGVSGELFF TGTGCCAGCAGTCCGCCTGGACTAGCGGGAGTATCCGGGGAGCTGTTTTTT TRBV2 . TRBD2 TRBJ2-2
CAIGENQEAQYF TGTGCCATCGGGGAGAACCAAGAGGCCCAGTACTTC TRBV10-3 . . TRBJ2-5
CASSQAHPRATNEKLFF TGTGCCAGCAGCCAAGCTCATCCGCGCGCAACTAATGAAAAACTGTTTTTT TRBV25-1 . . TRBJ1-4
CASSVQGLADTYEQYF TGTGCCAGCAGCGTTCAAGGGCTAGCGGATACCTACGAGCAGTACTTC TRBV7-9 few TRBD2 TRBJ2-7
CASSRDMNYGYTF TGCGCCAGCAGCCGGGACATGAACTATGGCTACACCTTC TRBV5-1 . . TRBJ1-2
CATSGTQGPSGANVLTF TGTGCCACCAGCGGCACGCAGGGACCCTCTGGGGCCAACGTCCTGACTTTC TRBV15 . . TRBJ2-6